These 21 T cell receptor beta chains originate from one sample sequenced in a study of T cells in Graves' hyperthyroidism and ophthalmopathy. The CDR3 regions of TCR beta were amplified from RNA transcripts. A set of HTBI primers served as the primers for a first-round RT-PCR of the TCR CDR3. TCRdb recomputed calls from the multiplex PCR reads with MiXCR, one row per CDR3 protein. The sample carries hundreds of thousands of distinct CDR3 sequences, about a sixth recorded once. The sequencing input was blood. All receptors come from a woman between 55 and 75 years old with Graves' ophthalmopathy.

This clonotype showed up many times. The chain is built from TRBV27 and TRBJ2-7, with 8 bases fitting TRBD1. This CDR3 has 14 amino acids. V gave up 4 bases and J gave up 4 bases; unmatched junction bases: 6. CDR1 MNHEY and CDR2 SMNVEV come from the germline V gene (reference sequence). Written as DNA, the CDR3 is TGTGCCAGCAGTTCCGGAGACAGGGGTTACGAGCAGTACTTC. This encodes CASSSGDRGYEQYF.

This clonotype has ten or more counts. The genes are TRBV5-1 and TRBJ1-2, with D possibly matching TRBD1 (5 bases). Germline V CDR1 and CDR2: SGHRS, YFSETQ. The ends were cut back, 2 bases at V and 2 bases at J, with 7 bases in the middle. This CDR3 comprises 13 residues. The CDR3 reads CASSLQANYGYTF. CDR3 nucleotides: TGCGCCAGCAGCTTACAGGCCAACTATGGCTACACCTTC.

This clonotype was seen a handful of times. The V and J genes are TRBV28 and TRBJ2-6; TRBD1 agrees at 9 bases. The germline V gene has CDR1 MDHEN and CDR2 SYDVKM. Trimming at V came to 6 bases and at J to 0 bases, leaving 9 bases not matched to a gene. This CDR3 region has 18 residues. CDR3 region: CASSPGQGRSSGANVLTF. The CDR3 nucleotides are TGTGCCAGCAGCCCAGGACAGGGGCGAAGCTCTGGGGCCAACGTCCTGACTTTC.

With regard to this clonotype: This could be a read error, since a much larger clone is one nucleotide away. The CDR3 sequence is CASSPGGASGRADEQFF. The CDR3 nucleotides read TGCGCCAGCAGCCCTGGGGGGGCTAGCGGGAGGGCCGATGAGCAGTTCTTC. The chain carries TRBV4-1 and TRBJ2-1, with 12 positions matching TRBD2. The germline V gene encodes CDR1 MGHRA and CDR2 YSYEKL. The CDR3 sequence is 17 residues long. The V gene end was trimmed by 4 bases and the J gene end by 8 bases; junction bases not matched to a gene: 12.

Many counts were recorded for this clonotype. The V and J genes are TRBV27 and TRBJ2-5; D could derive from TRBD1 or TRBD2 (6 bases each). V lost 5 bases, J lost 5 bases, and 24 bases lay in between. The length of the CDR3 is 17 residues. The germline gives CDR1 MNHEY, CDR2 SMNVEV (reference sequence). The CDR3, as DNA: TGTGCCAGCAGTCCTGCCGGGAGCAGGGGAATTCGGGAGACCCAGTACTTC. The encoded protein is CASSPAGSRGIRETQYF.

This clonotype was observed a handful of times. Given a much more abundant clone one base away, this may be a read error. The chain uses TRBV28 and TRBJ1-4; tentatively, D is TRBD1 (5 bases). The CDR3 extends over 19 amino acids. CDR1 is MDHEN, CDR2 SYDVKM, per germline. CDR3 nucleotides: TGTGCCAGCCAAGGGGCCCCAGGGTGGAGGGGTACGGCTAATGAAAAACCGTTTTTT. Its translation: CASQGAPGWRGTANEKPFF.

Regarding this clonotype: A read error may be the cause here, since a much bigger clone is one base away. V is TRBV6-1 and J is TRBJ1-2, with D perhaps matching TRBD1 (5 bases). With 6 bases removed from V and 4 bases from J, the gap between germline ends came to 33 bases. Germline assignment: CDR1 MNHNS and CDR2 SASEGT. The CDR3 spans 20 residues. Here the CDR3 reads CASSHPAGITRGAIPYGYTF. As DNA, the CDR3 is TGTGCCAGCAGCCACCCCGCGGGGATAACAAGGGGCGCGATCCCCTATGGCTACACCTTC.

This chain links TRBV5-6 with TRBJ2-2; weak D call: TRBD2 (5 bases). The V gene's germline CDR1 is SGHDT and CDR2 YYEEEE. The V gene lost 0 bases and the J gene lost 1 base, with 7 bases spanning the gap. This CDR3 has 15 residues. DNA of the CDR3: TGTGCCAGCAGCTTGGCGGGATGGAACACCGGGGAGCTGTTTTTT. Its protein product is CASSLAGWNTGELFF.

The chain couples TRBV5-4 to TRBJ2-1; 12 nucleotides align to TRBD2. V lost 1 base and J lost 5; bases outside the gene matches: 7. This CDR3 contains 17 residues. Germline V gene sequence: CDR1 SGHNT, CDR2 YYREEE (reference sequence). This chain's CDR3 is CASSLQPGLAGDNEQFF. Here the CDR3 DNA reads TGTGCCAGCAGCTTGCAGCCGGGACTAGCGGGCGACAATGAGCAGTTCTTC.

This clonotype was observed a handful of times. The chain employs TRBV4-2 and TRBJ2-7; 7 bases line up with TRBD1. V was pared by 2 bases and J by 0 bases, with 4 bases of the junction left unmatched. This CDR3 spans 15 amino acids. From germline, CDR1 is LGHNA and CDR2 YNFKEQ. As DNA, the CDR3 is TGTGCCAGCAGCCAAACAGGGGCCAACTCCTACGAGCAGTACTTC. Protein sequence: CASSQTGANSYEQYF.

Here the CDR3 reads CASSLAGYGSPLHF. The CDR3 nucleotides read TGTGCCAGCAGTTTAGCGGGATATGGTTCACCCCTCCACTTT. The genes are TRBV12-3 or TRBV12-4 and TRBJ1-6; D unresolved. The ends were cut back, 0 bases at V and 9 bases at J, with 9 bases in the middle. The CDR3 has 14 residues.

This clonotype was counted a few times. The CDR3: CASSSDRSGSPLHF. The CDR3 coding sequence is TGTGCCAGCAGCTCGGACCGCTCGGGTTCACCCCTCCACTTT. The chain combines TRBV7-9 with TRBJ1-6, with D unresolved. Germline loops: CDR1 SEHNR, CDR2 FQNEAQ (reference sequence). V dropped 4 bases and J dropped 9 bases, with 13 bases sitting between them. The CDR3 sequence is 14 residues long.

The chain joins TRBV4-3 to TRBJ1-6; 9 bases line up with TRBD1. The CDR3 is 16 amino acids. The ends lost 0 bases at V and 8 bases at J; junction bases unmatched: 5. Looked up from germline, CDR1 is LGHNA and CDR2 is YSLEER. The CDR3 DNA sequence: TGCGCCAGCAGCCAAGATCCCGGGACAGGGTATTCACCCCTCCACTTT. Its translation is CASSQDPGTGYSPLHF.

This clonotype has a count of ten or more. The V call is TRBV6-1, the J call TRBJ2-1; possible D gene TRBD1, 5 bases. The CDR3 contains 15 residues. Germline CDR1 is MNHNS and CDR2 is SASEGT. V dropped 5 bases and J dropped 5 bases, with 16 bases sitting between them. Written as DNA, the CDR3 is TGTGCCAGCAGTCCTGGGGCCGGCCTGAACAATGAGCAGTTCTTC. Translation: CASSPGAGLNNEQFF.

This clonotype has more than one count but fewer than ten. The chain links TRBV5-4 to TRBJ2-3, with unresolved D. Per the germline V gene, CDR1 is SGHNT and CDR2 is YYREEE (reference sequence). The V gene lost 6 bases and the J gene lost 6 bases, with 8 bases spanning the gap. The CDR3 covers 11 residues. CDR3 sequence reads: CASMSRDTQYF. The CDR3 nucleotides read TGTGCCAGCATGAGCAGGGATACGCAGTATTTT. Full variable domain (missing parts from reference TRBV5-4 and TRBJ2-3): ETGVTQSPTHLIKTRGQQVTLRCSSQSGHNTVSWYQQALGQGPQFIFQYYREEENGRGNFPPRFSGLQFPNYSSELNVNALELDDSALYLCASMSRDTQYFGPGTRLTVL.

This clonotype was seen ten or more times. The rearrangement links TRBV7-9 to TRBJ2-5, with 8 bases lining up with TRBD1. V shed 1 base and J 4 bases; nucleotides not matched to a gene: 5. Germline V lookup: CDR1 SEHNR, CDR2 FQNEAQ (reference sequence). This CDR3 is 15 amino acids long. In DNA, the CDR3 is TGTGCCAGCAGCTTAGGGTCAGGGGGCGGAGAGACCCAGTACTTC. Its translation is CASSLGSGGGETQYF.

The genes are TRBV2 and TRBJ2-7, with D unclear. Germline CDR1 is SNHLY and CDR2 is FYNNEI. The CDR3 covers 15 residues. The V end was cut by 3 bases, the J end by 0 bases, with 12 bases between. The CDR3 region is CASSEDLTGSYEQYF. For the CDR3, the DNA is TGTGCCAGCAGTGAGGACCTCACGGGCTCCTACGAGCAGTACTTC.

This clonotype was counted at least ten times. For the CDR3, the DNA is TGCAGCGTGGCCCGGACAGCCCAAGAGACCCAGTACTTC. Protein product: CSVARTAQETQYF. The chain links TRBV29-1 to TRBJ2-5; D may be TRBD1 (6 bases). Looked up from germline, CDR1 is SQVTM and CDR2 is ANQGSEA. There are 13 residues in the CDR3. V was trimmed by 6 bases and J by 1 base, leaving 12 bases between them.

This clonotype showed up many times. The gene calls are TRBV18 and TRBJ2-7; TRBD2 might be the D (5 bases). The CDR3 sequence is 15 residues long. Germline values: CDR1 KGHSH, CDR2 LQKENI. V was shortened by 3 bases and J by 7 bases, with 19 bases between the two germline ends. This CDR3 is CASSPSAAGDGEQYF. Written as DNA, the CDR3 is TGTGCCAGCTCACCTTCGGCCGCCGGGGATGGGGAGCAGTACTTC.

This clonotype was seen ten or more times. This chain connects TRBV6-1 to TRBJ1-4, with TRBD1 identical over 7 bases. V dropped 6 bases and J dropped 7; count of bases not matched to a gene: 8. The CDR3 totals 14 residues. From germline, CDR1 is MNHNS and CDR2 SASEGT. In DNA, the CDR3 is TGTGCCAGCAGGAATTTCAGGGGGGGTGAAAAACTGTTTTTT. It specifies CASRNFRGGEKLFF.

V is TRBV5-4 and J is TRBJ1-2; D is unresolved. Per the germline V gene, CDR1 is SGHNT and CDR2 is YYREEE (reference sequence). With 2 bases removed from V and 6 bases from J, the gap between germline ends came to 14 bases. The CDR3 is made up of 14 amino acids. The CDR3 loop reads CASSFDRQSDGYTF. In DNA, the CDR3 is TGTGCCAGCAGCTTTGATAGACAAAGCGATGGCTACACCTTC.